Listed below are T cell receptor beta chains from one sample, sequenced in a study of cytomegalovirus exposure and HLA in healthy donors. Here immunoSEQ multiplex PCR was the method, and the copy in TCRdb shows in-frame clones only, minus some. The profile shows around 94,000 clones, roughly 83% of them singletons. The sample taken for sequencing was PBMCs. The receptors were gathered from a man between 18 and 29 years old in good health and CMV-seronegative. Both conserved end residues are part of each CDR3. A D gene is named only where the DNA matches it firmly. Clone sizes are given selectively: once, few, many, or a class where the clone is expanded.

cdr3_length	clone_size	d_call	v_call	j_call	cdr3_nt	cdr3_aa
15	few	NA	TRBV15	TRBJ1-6	TGTGCCACCAGCAGAGATCGGACAGCAAATTCACCCCTCCACTTT	CATSRDRTANSPLHF
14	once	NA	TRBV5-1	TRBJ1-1	TGCGCCAGCAGCGGTAGTACAGGTAACACTGAAGCTTTCTTT	CASSGSTGNTEAFF
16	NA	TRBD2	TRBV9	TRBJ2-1	TGTGCCAGCAGCGTAGACCTCGGGAGGTCCCACAATGAGCAGTTCTTC	CASSVDLGRSHNEQFF
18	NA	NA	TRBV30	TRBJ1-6	TGTGCCTGCCCCACGGGTCAGGGGTCCAGCTCCTATAATTCACCCCTCCACTTT	CACPTGQGSSSYNSPLHF
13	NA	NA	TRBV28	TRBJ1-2	TGTGCCGGACTAGGGGGAGCTAACTATGGCTACACCTTC	CAGLGGANYGYTF
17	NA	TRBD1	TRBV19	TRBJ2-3	TGTGCCAGTAGTATCTCCGGGACAGGACGGGGCACAGATACGCAGTATTTT	CASSISGTGRGTDTQYF
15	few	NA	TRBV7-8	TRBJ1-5	TGTGCCAGCATCGCAGAGGGCGATAGCAATCAGCCCCAGCATTTT	CASIAEGDSNQPQHF
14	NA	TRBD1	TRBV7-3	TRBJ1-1	TGTGCCAGCAGCTTCACAGGGGAAGGCACTGAAGCTTTCTTT	CASSFTGEGTEAFF
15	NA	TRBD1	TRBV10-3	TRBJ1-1	TGTGCCATCAGTGAGTCGACAGGGTCGAACACTGAAGCTTTCTTT	CAISESTGSNTEAFF
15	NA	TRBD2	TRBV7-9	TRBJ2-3	TGTGCCAGCAGCTTACCTAGCGGGAGGACAGATACGCAGTATTTT	CASSLPSGRTDTQYF
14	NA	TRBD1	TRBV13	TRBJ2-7	TGTGCCAGCAGCCCGGGACAGATAAACTACGAGCAGTACTTC	CASSPGQINYEQYF
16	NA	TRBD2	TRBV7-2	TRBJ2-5	TGTGCCAGCAGCTTAGTTTCTAGCGGGGGCCAAGAGACCCAGTACTTC	CASSLVSSGGQETQYF
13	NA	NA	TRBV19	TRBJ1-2	TGTGCCAGTAGTCCCCGGGATTTGAATGGCTACACCTTC	CASSPRDLNGYTF
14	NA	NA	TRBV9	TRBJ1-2	TGTGCCAGCAGCTTCGGACAGCTAGACTATGGCTACACCTTC	CASSFGQLDYGYTF
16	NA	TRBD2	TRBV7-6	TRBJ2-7	TGTGCCAGCAGCCAAGGGTCGGGGGCTAGCGGGTACGAGCAGTACTTC	CASSQGSGASGYEQYF
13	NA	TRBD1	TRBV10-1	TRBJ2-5	TGCGCCAGCTCGGGACAGCCAGAAGAGACCCAGTACTTC	CASSGQPEETQYF
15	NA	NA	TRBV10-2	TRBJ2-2	TGCGCCTCGAGGTCCCACCCGTGGGACACCGGGGAGCTGTTTTTT	CASRSHPWDTGELFF
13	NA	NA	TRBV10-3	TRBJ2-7	TGTGCCATCAGTGAGTATGGGAGCTACGAGCAGTACTTC	CAISEYGSYEQYF
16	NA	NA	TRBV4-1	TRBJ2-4	TGCGCCAGCAGCCAAGAAGGGTACAGCGGGAAAAACATTCAGTACTTC	CASSQEGYSGKNIQYF
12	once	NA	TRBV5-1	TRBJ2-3	TGCGCCAGCAGCTCAAGCACAGATACGCAGTATTTT	CASSSSTDTQYF
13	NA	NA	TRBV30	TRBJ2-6	TGTGCCTGGAGACAGAGTGGGGCCAACGTCCTGACTTTC	CAWRQSGANVLTF
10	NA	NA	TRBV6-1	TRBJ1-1	TGTGCCAGCATAAGAGGGAGTGCTTTCTTT	CASIRGSAFF
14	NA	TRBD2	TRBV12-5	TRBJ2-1	TGTGCTAGTGGTCGGGACTGGGGGGGGAATGAGCAGTTCTTC	CASGRDWGGNEQFF
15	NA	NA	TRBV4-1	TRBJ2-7	TGCGCCAGCAGCCAAGATGGCCGGGTAGCCTACGAGCAGTACTTC	CASSQDGRVAYEQYF
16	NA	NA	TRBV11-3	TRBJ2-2	TGTGCCAGCAGCTTAGATCTGCAGGGGTATACCGGGGAGCTGTTTTTT	CASSLDLQGYTGELFF
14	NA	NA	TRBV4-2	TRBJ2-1	TGTGCCAGCAGCCAAGATCGGTTGGAGAGTGAGCAGTTCTTC	CASSQDRLESEQFF
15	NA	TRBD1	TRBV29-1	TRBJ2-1	TGCAGCGAGAGCCCCGCAGGGGGCACCTACAATGAGCAGTTCTTC	CSESPAGGTYNEQFF
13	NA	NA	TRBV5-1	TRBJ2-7	TGCGCCAGCAGCGGGGCGACTGCCTACGAGCAGTACTTC	CASSGATAYEQYF
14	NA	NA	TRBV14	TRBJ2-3	TGTGCCAGCAGCTCTCGGGACTCCGGGCGTACGCAGTATTTT	CASSSRDSGRTQYF
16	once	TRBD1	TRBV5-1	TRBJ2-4	TGCGCCAGCAGCCGTATTGAAACAGGGGGGAAAGACATTCAGTACTTC	CASSRIETGGKDIQYF
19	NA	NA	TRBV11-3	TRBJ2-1	TGTGCCAGCAGCCCCGGGTCAGCGGAGGGATTAAGTTTCTACAATGAGCAGTTCTTC	CASSPGSAEGLSFYNEQFF
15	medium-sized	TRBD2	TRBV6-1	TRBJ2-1	TGTGCCAGCAGTGATTTAGCGGGAGGGCACAATGAGCAGTTCTTC	CASSDLAGGHNEQFF
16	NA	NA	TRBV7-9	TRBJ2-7	TGTGCCAGCACCCTAGGGCTAGCGTCGAGCTCCTACGAGCAGTACTTC	CASTLGLASSSYEQYF
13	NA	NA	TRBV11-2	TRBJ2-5	TGTGCCAGCAGACTAGGGGGTGGGGAGACCCAGTACTTC	CASRLGGGETQYF
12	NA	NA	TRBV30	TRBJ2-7	TGTGCCTGGGGGGCCACCTCGATCGAGCAGTACTTC	CAWGATSIEQYF
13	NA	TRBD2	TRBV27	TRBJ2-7	TGTGCCAGTCGGACTAGCGGGACCTACGAGCAGTACTTC	CASRTSGTYEQYF
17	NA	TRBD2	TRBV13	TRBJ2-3	TGTGCCAGCAGCTTAGCGTTTGGACTAGCGGACACAGATACGCAGTATTTT	CASSLAFGLADTDTQYF
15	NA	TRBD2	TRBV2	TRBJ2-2	TGTGCCAGCACGAGGGAGGGCCGGGTAAATGGGGAGCTGTTTTTT	CASTREGRVNGELFF
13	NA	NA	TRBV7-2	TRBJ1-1	TGTGCCAGCAGCCAGACAAGAAACACTGAAGCTTTCTTT	CASSQTRNTEAFF
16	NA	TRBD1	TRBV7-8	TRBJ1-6	TGTGCCAGCAGCTCCCCCGGGACAGTTAATAATTCACCCCTCCACTTT	CASSSPGTVNNSPLHF
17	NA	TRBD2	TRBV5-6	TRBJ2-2	TGTGCCAGCAGCTTCGAACGGACTAGCAGATACACCGGGGAGCTGTTTTTT	CASSFERTSRYTGELFF
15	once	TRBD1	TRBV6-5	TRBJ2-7	TGTGCCAGCAGTCTCCCCGGACAGGCCGGGCACGAGCAGTACTTC	CASSLPGQAGHEQYF
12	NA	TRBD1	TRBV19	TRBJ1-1	TGTGCCACCCAGACAGGGTCGGGGAAAGCTTTCTTT	CATQTGSGKAFF
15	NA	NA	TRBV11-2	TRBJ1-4	TGTGCCAGCAGCTTATTACTTTCGACTAATGAAAAACTGTTTTTT	CASSLLLSTNEKLFF
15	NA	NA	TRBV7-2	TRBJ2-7	TGTGCCAGCAGCTTAGGCGCGATCCCGGCCTACGAGCAGTACTTC	CASSLGAIPAYEQYF
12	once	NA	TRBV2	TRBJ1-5	TGTGCCAGCATGGGCAGAGGGCAGCCCCAGCATTTT	CASMGRGQPQHF
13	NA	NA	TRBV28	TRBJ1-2	TGTGCCAGCATTGCACCGGGGTCCTATGGCTACACCTTC	CASIAPGSYGYTF
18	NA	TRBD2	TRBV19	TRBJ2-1	TGTGCCAGTAGTATCGTCACTTTCAGGGCGGGAGGGGGCAATGAGCAGTTCTTC	CASSIVTFRAGGGNEQFF
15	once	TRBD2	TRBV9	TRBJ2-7	TGTGCCAGCAGCCCAGGACTAGCGGCCTCCTACGAGCAGTACTTC	CASSPGLAASYEQYF
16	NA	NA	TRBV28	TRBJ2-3	TGTGCCAGCAGTTTTCCTCGGGAGACTAGCACAGATACGCAGTATTTT	CASSFPRETSTDTQYF
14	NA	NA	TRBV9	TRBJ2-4	TGTGCCAGCAGCGCGGGGGGGACAGTCGCAATTCAGTACTTC	CASSAGGTVAIQYF
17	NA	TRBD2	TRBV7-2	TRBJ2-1	TGTGCCAGCAGCTTAGCGCTGATAGCGGGAGGGTCAAATGAGCAGTTCTTC	CASSLALIAGGSNEQFF